This record covers a single T cell receptor (beta chain). The antigen is unknown. Cells designated naive CD8 were CD45RO-negative and were positively selected for CCR7, with terminally differentiated effector memory CD45RA+ cells excluded. Everyone who donated was a Caucasian adult who lived in Nashville, Tennessee. The sample belongs to a study of shared clonotypes between healthy human individuals. Study-level points and caveats: For sorted subsets, rarefaction showed incomplete sequencing despite large depth.

TCRdb keeps only in-frame clones here, not all; method: immunoSEQ multiplex PCR. There are around 2,000,000 clones in the sample; roughly 91% occur only once, and roughly 1.8% lies in the top ten. The TCR was taken from a man aged 18 to 30 in good health. Some clones in this sample may be carry-over from other donors' samples. Sequenced input: naive CD8+ T cells from PBMCs.

The DNA of the CDR3 is TGTGCCAGCAGCGGGGGTAACGGGAGAAATTACGAGCAGTACTTC. Its protein product is CASSGGNGRNYEQYF. The chain recombines TRBV9 with TRBJ2-7; the D gene is possibly TRBD2 (6 bases). The CDR3 has 15 amino acids. The germline gives CDR1 SGDLS, CDR2 YYNGEE. V was cut by 3 bases and J by 4 bases, with 17 bases left in between.